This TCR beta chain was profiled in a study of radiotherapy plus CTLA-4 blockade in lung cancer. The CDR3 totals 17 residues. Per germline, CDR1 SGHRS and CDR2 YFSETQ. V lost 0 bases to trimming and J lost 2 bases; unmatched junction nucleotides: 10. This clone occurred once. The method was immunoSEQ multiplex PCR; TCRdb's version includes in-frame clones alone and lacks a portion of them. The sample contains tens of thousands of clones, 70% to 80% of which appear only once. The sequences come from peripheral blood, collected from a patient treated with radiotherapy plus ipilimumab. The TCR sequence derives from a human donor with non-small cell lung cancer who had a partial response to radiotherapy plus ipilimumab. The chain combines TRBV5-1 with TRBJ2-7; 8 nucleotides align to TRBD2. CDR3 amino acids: CASSLEVRGLGTYEQYF. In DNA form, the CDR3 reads TGCGCCAGCAGCTTGGAGGTTAGGGGACTAGGGACCTACGAGCAGTACTTC.